Listed here are 30 T cell receptor beta chains from one sample, sequenced in a study of OX40 agonist ivuxolimab in advanced cancers. The protocol was immunoSEQ multiplex PCR, while the TCRdb copy is restricted to in-frame clones and leaves out a portion. The sample records 65,000 to 80,000 clones, 92% being singletons. Sequencing was performed on CD4+ or CD8+ T cells sorted from blood, taken in a trial of the OX40 agonist ivuxolimab. The receptors shown here come from an adult with an advanced solid tumor such as melanoma, head and neck, liver or kidney cancer.

The chain links TRBV5-1 to TRBJ2-7, with 7 nucleotides matching TRBD1. The CDR3 extends over 15 amino acids. CDR1 is SGHRS, CDR2 YFSETQ, per germline. V dropped 3 bases and J dropped 2; count of bases not matched to a gene: 8. CDR3: CASSSTGTAPYEQYF. Written as DNA, the CDR3 is TGCGCCAGCAGCTCGACAGGGACCGCGCCCTACGAGCAGTACTTC.

The chain recombines TRBV10-1 with TRBJ2-3, with a possible D match to TRBD2 (5 bases). The V gene lost 2 bases and the J gene lost 2 bases, with 17 bases spanning the gap. The germline CDR1 and CDR2 sequences are WNHNN and SYGVQD (reference sequence). The CDR3 covers 17 residues. The CDR3 is CASSEDLADCATDTQYF. DNA of the CDR3: TGCGCCAGCAGTGAGGATCTGGCGGACTGCGCCACAGATACGCAGTATTTT.

This clone was seen a single time. This chain joins TRBV7-9 and TRBJ2-6; no definite D call. The germline V gene encodes CDR1 SEHNR and CDR2 FQNEAQ (reference sequence). V gave up 2 bases and J gave up 4 bases, with 9 bases separating them. The CDR3 runs to 15 residues. CDR3 nucleotide sequence: TGTGCCAGCAGCTTAAAAGCTACCGGGGCCAACGTCCTGACTTTC. Translating it yields CASSLKATGANVLTF.

The rearrangement joins TRBV19 to TRBJ1-1; possibly TRBD1 for D (5 bases). Trimming pared 0 bases from V and 8 bases from J, leaving 13 bases between. The CDR3 contains 14 residues. CDR1 is LNHDA and CDR2 is SQIVND in the germline V gene (reference sequence). The CDR3 region is CASSIEAGWEEAFF. Written as DNA, the CDR3 is TGTGCCAGTAGTATAGAGGCAGGGTGGGAAGAAGCTTTCTTT.

This CDR3 reads CASSPPRDRGAYNEQFF. CDR3 sequence (DNA): TGTGCCAGCAGCCCCCCCCGGGACAGGGGTGCCTACAATGAGCAGTTCTTC. V is TRBV11-3 and J is TRBJ2-1; 10 nucleotides line up with TRBD1. The CDR3 runs to 17 residues. The trim removed 5 bases at V and 2 bases at J, leaving 9 bases unmatched. The germline gives CDR1 SGHNT, CDR2 YENEEA. Complete variable domain (other parts from reference TRBV11-3 and TRBJ2-1): EAGVVQSPRYKIIEKKQPVAFWCNPISGHNTLYWYLQNLGQGPELLIRYENEEAVDDSQLPKDRFSAERLKGVDSTLKIQPAELGDSAVYLCASSPPRDRGAYNEQFFGPGTRLTVL.

The rearrangement joins TRBV6-5 to TRBJ1-5; perhaps TRBD1 as D (6 bases). The CDR3 has 13 residues. V lost 5 bases and J lost 7, with 12 bases in between. CDR1 and CDR2 from the germline V gene are MNHEY and SVGAGI. CDR3 nucleotide sequence: TGTGCCAGCAGTCTTACAGGGTACCAGCCCCAGCATTTT. This translates into CASSLTGYQPQHF.

The rearrangement joins TRBV7-2 to TRBJ2-6; D tentatively reads TRBD1 or TRBD2 (5 bases each). The CDR3 runs 19 residues. Per germline, CDR1 SGHTA and CDR2 FQGNSA. Trimming stripped 7 bases from V and 1 base from J, with 23 bases between. The CDR3 reads CASTSTGTPRSSGANVLTF. The DNA for the CDR3 is TGTGCCAGCACCTCAACCGGGACCCCCCGATCTTCTGGGGCCAACGTCCTGACTTTC.

The rearrangement links TRBV7-2 to TRBJ2-5; 11 bases agree with TRBD2. The CDR3 has 16 residues. The V and J ends lost 1 base and 4 bases, in that order; junction bases with no gene match: 5. CDR1 SGHTA and CDR2 FQGNSA come from the germline V gene. CDR3 sequence: CASSLDLAGGAETQYF. The CDR3 DNA is TGTGCCAGCAGCTTAGACCTAGCGGGAGGTGCAGAGACCCAGTACTTC.

This clone turned up a few times. The chain's CDR3 is CASSLFSGGPADTQYF. The DNA of the CDR3 is TGTGCCAGCAGCTTATTTTCGGGAGGGCCGGCAGATACGCAGTATTTT. The gene calls are TRBV11-2 and TRBJ2-3; 8 bases map to TRBD2. Germline CDR1 reads SGHAT; CDR2 reads FQNNGV. The CDR3 extends over 16 amino acids. The ends lost 2 bases at V and 4 bases at J; junction bases unmatched: 8.

This clone occurred once. This sequence joins TRBV4-2 and TRBJ2-1; 8 bases agree with TRBD1. Germline CDR1 and CDR2: LGHNA and YNFKEQ. The V gene end was trimmed by 0 bases and the J gene end by 3 bases; junction bases not matched to a gene: 4. The CDR3 covers 16 residues. CDR3 in DNA: TGTGCCAGCAGCCAAGAGGCGACAGGGGACTACAATGAGCAGTTCTTC. Amino acid sequence: CASSQEATGDYNEQFF.

The chain links TRBV6-5 to TRBJ1-1; 10 nucleotides match TRBD1. CDR1 and CDR2 (germline): MNHEY, SVGAGI. The CDR3 runs to 14 residues. J lost 10 bases, V lost 0 bases, and 5 bases had no gene match. The CDR3 loop is CASSYSTGGRVAFF. CDR3 in DNA: TGTGCCAGCAGTTACTCGACAGGGGGCAGGGTAGCTTTCTTT.

The chain employs TRBV6-5 and TRBJ2-6, with D unresolved. Trimming removed 4 bases at V and 5 bases at J, with 9 bases between. CDR3 length: 14 amino acids. Germline CDR1 MNHEY, CDR2 SVGAGI. The CDR3 protein is CASSSRLRANVLTF. CDR3 in DNA: TGTGCCAGCAGTTCCCGACTGAGGGCCAACGTCCTGACTTTC.

The chain combines TRBV2 with TRBJ1-5, with D uncertain. This CDR3 has 13 amino acids. V was clipped by 4 bases and J by 1 base, with 5 bases between them. Germline V CDR1 and CDR2: SNHLY, FYNNEI. This CDR3 is CASSGRSNQPQHF. CDR3 in DNA: TGTGCCAGCAGTGGGAGAAGCAATCAGCCCCAGCATTTT.

This chain joins TRBV7-2 and TRBJ2-5, with unresolved D. Germline assignment: CDR1 SGHTA and CDR2 FQGNSA. This CDR3 spans 13 amino acids. Trimming removed 5 bases from V and 2 bases from J, with 9 bases in between. For the CDR3, the DNA is TGTGCCAGCAGCCGAGACTCGCAAGAGACCCAGTACTTC. It translates to CASSRDSQETQYF.

This chain uses TRBV5-1 with TRBJ1-1; TRBD1 matches at 10 bases. Germline V gene data show CDR1 as SGHRS and CDR2 as YFSETQ. CDR3 length: 15 amino acids. J lost 7 bases, V lost 4 bases, and 10 bases had no gene match. The CDR3 sequence is CASSLEGQGRGEAFF. CDR3 nucleotides: TGCGCCAGCAGCCTGGAGGGACAGGGGAGGGGTGAAGCTTTCTTT.

V usage is TRBV5-6 and J usage is TRBJ2-3; no reliable D call. The CDR3 spans 14 residues. Trimming shortened V by 0 bases and J by 2 bases, and 7 bases separated the two germline ends. In germline, CDR1 is SGHDT, CDR2 YYEEEE. The CDR3: CASSLVTITDTQYF. The CDR3 DNA follows: TGTGCCAGCAGCTTGGTTACTATCACAGATACGCAGTATTTT.

The chain links TRBV6-5 to TRBJ1-4; D gene ambiguous. This CDR3 has 12 residues. Trimming cost V 6 bases and J 6 bases, with 8 bases left between them. Germline lookup yields CDR1 MNHEY and CDR2 SVGAGI. The CDR3 DNA reads TGTGCCAGCAGGGGTGTTTATGAAAAACTGTTTTTT. Protein sequence: CASRGVYEKLFF.

The V call is TRBV7-2, the J call TRBJ2-3; D uncertain. The germline V gene has CDR1 SGHTA and CDR2 FQGNSA. Trimming stripped 5 bases from V and 5 bases from J, with 11 bases between. The CDR3 runs to 13 residues. CDR3 in amino acids: CASSGPARDTQYF. The CDR3 bases are TGTGCCAGCAGCGGGCCCGCTAGAGATACGCAGTATTTT.

Notes on this clone: Other DNA sequences within the sample encode an identical CDR3. The rearrangement links TRBV29-1 to TRBJ2-7, with D possibly matching TRBD1 (5 bases). The germline gives CDR1 SQVTM, CDR2 ANQGSEA. Deletions cut 0 bases from V and 0 bases from J, with 9 bases between. This CDR3 is built from 14 residues. DNA of the CDR3: TGCAGCGTTGAAGAACAGGCATTCTCCTACGAGCAGTACTTC. Protein: CSVEEQAFSYEQYF.

The chain joins TRBV19 to TRBJ2-5; the D is unclear. Germline V CDR1 and CDR2: LNHDA, SQIVND (reference sequence). Between the trimmed V and J ends, which lost 7 bases and 2 bases, there was a span of 11 bases. This CDR3 has 13 amino acids. CDR3 coding DNA: TGTGCCAGTAACCATGGTAGGCAAGAGACCCAGTACTTC. The encoded protein is CASNHGRQETQYF.

This clone has only a few counts. A read error may account for a junction end that differs from germline. The J gene is TRBJ1-1, the V gene TRBV7-7, with D maybe TRBD1 (6 bases). The germline CDR1 and CDR2 sequences are SSHAT and FNYEAQ (reference sequence). The CDR3 runs to 14 residues. DNA for the CDR3: TGTGCTAGCAGTTCTAGGACAGCGAACACTGAAGCTTTCTTT. Translated: CASSSRTANTEAFF.

The rearrangement joins TRBV28 to TRBJ2-1; TRBD1 might be the D (6 bases). CDR1 is MDHEN and CDR2 is SYDVKM in the germline V gene. Trimming left V 5 bases short and J 7 bases short, with 18 bases between. The CDR3 spans 15 residues. CDR3 in amino acids: CASSPLDRVSNEQFF. The CDR3 DNA is TGTGCCAGCAGTCCCTTGGACAGAGTTTCTAATGAGCAGTTCTTC.

The chain combines TRBV7-3 with TRBJ2-3, with 14 bases that match TRBD2. In germline, CDR1 is SGHTA, CDR2 FQGTGA. The V segment lost 5 bases and the J segment 5 bases; nucleotides outside the gene matches: 15. The CDR3 has 19 amino acids. CDR3 sequence reads: CASSASVGGLAGVEDTQYF. The CDR3 bases are TGTGCCAGCAGCGCGAGCGTCGGGGGACTAGCGGGAGTGGAAGATACGCAGTATTTT.

This clone was observed once. The rearrangement uses TRBV7-6 and TRBJ2-3; 9 nucleotides align to TRBD1. Trimming took 1 base from V and 5 from J; bases not matched to a gene: 19. Germline V lookup: CDR1 SGHVS, CDR2 FNYEAQ. This CDR3 comprises 20 residues. The CDR3 bases are TGTGCCAGCAGCTTAGATTCGGCGTTTTTGGGACAGGGCGTCGGAGATACGCAGTATTTT. This codes for CASSLDSAFLGQGVGDTQYF.

The V gene is TRBV30, the J gene TRBJ2-2; D remains ambiguous. This CDR3 is built from 12 residues. Trimming stripped 3 bases from V and 1 base from J, with 3 bases between. Germline assignment: CDR1 GTSNPN and CDR2 SVGIG (reference sequence). The CDR3 loop is CAWRGNTGELFF. The CDR3 nucleotides read TGTGCCTGGAGGGGGAACACCGGGGAGCTGTTTTTT.

V is TRBV11-3 and J is TRBJ2-2, with D unclear. V lost 5 bases and J lost 7, with 11 bases in between. CDR1 is SGHNT and CDR2 is YENEEA in the germline V gene. The CDR3 has 13 amino acids. CDR3 residues: CASSPTAYGELFF. DNA of the CDR3: TGTGCCAGCAGCCCGACGGCCTACGGGGAGCTGTTTTTT.

This chain joins TRBV20-1 and TRBJ2-7, with D possibly TRBD2 on 5 matching bases. Per the germline V gene, CDR1 is DFQATT and CDR2 is SNEGSKA (reference sequence). Trimming left V 7 bases short and J 0 bases short, with 7 bases between. This CDR3 is 11 amino acids long. CDR3 DNA sequence: TGCAGTGTGGAGGTCTCCTACGAGCAGTACTTC. It is translated as CSVEVSYEQYF.

The chain combines TRBV6-5 with TRBJ2-5; 7 bases agree with TRBD1. The CDR3 consists of 15 residues. J was trimmed by 2 bases and V by 0 bases; bases with no gene match: 3. Germline loops: CDR1 MNHEY, CDR2 SVGAGI. DNA for the CDR3: TGTGCCAGCAGTTACTCTAGACAGGGACAAGAGACCCAGTACTTC. It codes for CASSYSRQGQETQYF.

The rearrangement uses TRBV6-5 and TRBJ2-7; TRBD2 matches at 8 bases. Germline V gene lookup returns CDR1 MNHEY and CDR2 SVGAGI. Trimming removed 0 bases from V and 6 bases from J; junction bases left unmatched: 4. The CDR3 covers 14 residues. Written as DNA, the CDR3 is TGTGCCAGCAGTTACTCTGAGCGGGAGTCCGAGCAGTACTTC. Translating it yields CASSYSERESEQYF.

V is TRBV4-1 and J is TRBJ2-2; possible D gene TRBD2, 5 bases. The CDR3 covers 16 residues. The V and J ends lost 3 bases and 1 base respectively, with 12 bases between them. Germline values: CDR1 MGHRA, CDR2 YSYEKL. CDR3 amino acids: CASSQGVFGNTGELFF. The CDR3 coding sequence is TGCGCCAGCAGCCAGGGAGTATTCGGGAACACCGGGGAGCTGTTTTTT.